The 27 T cell receptor beta chains below come from one sample, sequenced in a study of Tregs in tolerant kidney transplant recipients. Only in-frame clones appear in the TCRdb table, and some are missing; sequencing was by immunoSEQ multiplex PCR. The sample lists under 300,000 clones; roughly four fifths were seen once. The sample was CD4+ T cells from blood. The receptors were sampled from a human donor in good health.

The chain links TRBV6-1 to TRBJ1-5, with D perhaps TRBD1 (6 bases). The CDR3 has 14 amino acids. Germline V CDR1 and CDR2: MNHNS, SASEGT. Trimming stripped 8 bases from V and 0 bases from J, with 11 bases between. This CDR3 reads CASLRTDSNQPQHF. The CDR3 nucleotides are TGTGCCAGCCTCCGGACAGATAGCAATCAGCCCCAGCATTTT.

This clone was found once. The chain employs TRBV13 and TRBJ1-2; possible D gene TRBD1, 6 bases. This CDR3 has 13 residues. V lost 8 bases, J lost 4 bases, and 14 bases lay in between. Germline V gene lookup returns CDR1 PRHDT and CDR2 FYEKMQ (reference sequence). CDR3 sequence reads: CASVRQAPYGYTF. As DNA, the CDR3 is TGTGCCAGCGTTCGACAGGCCCCCTATGGCTACACCTTC.

The rearrangement links TRBV19 to TRBJ2-2, with D tentatively TRBD2 (5 bases). The length of the CDR3 is 14 residues. Trimming pared 1 base from V and 5 bases from J, leaving 8 bases between. CDR1 LNHDA and CDR2 SQIVND come from the germline V gene (reference sequence). CDR3 DNA sequence: TGTGCCAGTAGTATAGGCCCGGGGACCGGGGAGCTGTTTTTT. It translates to CASSIGPGTGELFF.

J is TRBJ1-6 and V is TRBV5-4; 11 bases align to TRBD1. This CDR3 is built from 17 residues. Losses at the gene ends were 3 bases for V and 2 bases for J; bases not matched to a gene: 4. The germline V gene encodes CDR1 SGHNT and CDR2 YYREEE (reference sequence). The CDR3 spells CASSSPGQGAYNSPLHF. In DNA form, the CDR3 reads TGTGCCAGCAGCTCCCCGGGACAGGGGGCCTATAATTCACCCCTCCACTTT.

This clone was counted between two and nine times. The sample carries other DNA sequences with the same CDR3. The chain is built from TRBV6-5 and TRBJ1-2; tentatively, D is TRBD1 (6 bases). V was trimmed by 0 bases and J by 4 bases, leaving 12 bases between them. Per the germline V gene, CDR1 is MNHEY and CDR2 is SVGAGI. The CDR3 extends over 15 amino acids. The CDR3 reads CASSYSGDTRYGYTF. Written as DNA, the CDR3 is TGTGCCAGCAGTTACTCTGGGGACACACGCTATGGCTACACCTTC.

Remarks on this clone: The conserved phenylalanine or tryptophan is not found at the CDR3 terminus, so this likely reflects a read error. The chain couples TRBV19 to TRBJ1-2, with TRBD1 identical over 7 bases. The V segment lost 7 bases and the J segment 5 bases; nucleotides outside the gene matches: 13. Germline V gene sequence: CDR1 LNHDA, CDR2 SQIVND (reference sequence). CDR3 length: 15 residues. Here the CDR3 reads CASNPQGEVGYGYTS. In nucleotides, the CDR3 is TGTGCCAGTAACCCTCAGGGGGAAGTTGGGTATGGCTACACCTCC.

This rearrangement joins TRBV11-3 to TRBJ2-2; possibly TRBD1 or TRBD2 for D (5 bases each). The CDR3 length is 15 residues. V lost 3 bases and J 0 bases, leaving 8 bases between the germline ends. Germline loops: CDR1 SGHNT, CDR2 YENEEA. For the CDR3, the DNA is TGTGCCAGCAGCTTCGGGACGGCGAACACCGGGGAGCTGTTTTTT. This encodes CASSFGTANTGELFF.

This clone was seen a handful of times. V usage is TRBV2 and J usage is TRBJ2-7; D remains unclear. The germline V and J ends were trimmed by 5 bases and 1 base, with 9 bases remaining between them. The CDR3 is 13 residues long. Germline values: CDR1 SNHLY, CDR2 FYNNEI. CDR3 DNA sequence: TGTGCCAGCAGTCTCCCTCTTTCCTACGAGCAGTACTTC. Translating gives CASSLPLSYEQYF.

The V and J genes are TRBV18 and TRBJ1-2; D is undetermined. Trimming removed 3 bases from V and 3 bases from J, with 14 bases in between. The CDR3 spans 15 residues. Per germline, CDR1 KGHSH and CDR2 LQKENI. The CDR3 DNA reads TGTGCCAGCTCACCGACCGGCGGGGTAGACTATGGCTACACCTTC. This sequence encodes CASSPTGGVDYGYTF.

This clone showed up just a few times. The J gene is TRBJ2-7, the V gene TRBV5-6, with D unresolved. Trimming took off 0 bases at V and 6 bases at J, with 16 bases between the two ends. Germline CDR1 is SGHDT and CDR2 is YYEEEE. The CDR3 contains 15 residues. The CDR3 spells CASSLDRGAPTEQYF. CDR3 coding DNA: TGTGCCAGCAGCTTGGATCGAGGTGCCCCGACCGAGCAGTACTTC. Full variable domain (remainder filled in from reference TRBV5-6 and TRBJ2-7): DAGVTQSPTHLIKTRGQQVTLRCSPKSGHDTVSWYQQALGQGPQFIFQYYEEEERQRGNFPDRFSGHQFPNYSSELNVNALLLGDSALYLCASSLDRGAPTEQYFGPGTRLTVT.

The genes are TRBV30 and TRBJ1-1, with D possibly TRBD1 on 6 matching bases. Germline V CDR1 and CDR2: GTSNPN, SVGIG (reference sequence). The CDR3 sequence is 14 residues long. Trimming took 5 bases from V and 3 from J, leaving 16 bases between them. Here the CDR3 reads CAWAIGGSDTEAFF. CDR3 nucleotides: TGTGCCTGGGCTATAGGGGGTTCGGACACTGAAGCTTTCTTT.

The chain carries TRBV25-1 and TRBJ1-2; D is unresolved. Germline V gene sequence: CDR1 MGHDK, CDR2 SYGVNS. With 2 bases removed from V and 0 bases from J, the gap between germline ends came to 4 bases. This CDR3 region has 13 residues. CDR3 DNA sequence: TGTGCCAGCAGTGAACCCTCTAACTATGGCTACACCTTC. Translating it yields CASSEPSNYGYTF.

The chain carries TRBV7-8 and TRBJ2-3; TRBD2 aligns across 11 bases. This CDR3 has 14 residues. V lost 5 bases to trimming and J lost 3 bases; unmatched junction nucleotides: 1. The germline gives CDR1 SGHVS, CDR2 FQNEAQ. CDR3 nucleotides: TGTGCCAGCAGCGGACTAGCGGGTACAGATACGCAGTATTTT. Protein product: CASSGLAGTDTQYF.

The chain joins TRBV7-2 to TRBJ2-5; D possibly corresponds to TRBD1 (6 bases). Trimming took off 5 bases at V and 5 bases at J, with 12 bases between the two ends. Germline values: CDR1 SGHTA, CDR2 FQGNSA. The CDR3 runs 13 residues. CDR3 in amino acids: CASSLQGWETQYF. The DNA of the CDR3 is TGTGCCAGCAGCCTACAGGGTTGGGAGACCCAGTACTTC.

This clone occurred once. This chain links TRBV7-9 with TRBJ2-5; 11 bases align to TRBD2. The CDR3 length is 15 residues. Germline CDR1 is SEHNR and CDR2 is FQNEAQ (reference sequence). Trimming cost V 2 bases and J 3 bases; bases outside gene matches: 2. The DNA for the CDR3 is TGTGCCAGCAGCTTACCACTAGCGGGGGAAGAGACCCAGTACTTC. This encodes CASSLPLAGEETQYF.

The chain joins TRBV2 to TRBJ2-5; tentatively, D is TRBD2 (5 bases). Trimming pared 5 bases from V and 7 bases from J, leaving 11 bases between. Germline V lookup: CDR1 SNHLY, CDR2 FYNNEI. The CDR3 loop spans 12 amino acids. The CDR3 region is CASSSEGGTQYF. The CDR3 DNA sequence: TGTGCCAGCAGTTCAGAGGGCGGGACCCAGTACTTC.

The J gene is TRBJ1-2, the V gene TRBV5-6; TRBD1 agrees at 7 bases. V lost 1 base to trimming and J lost 4 bases; unmatched junction nucleotides: 7. This CDR3 region has 15 residues. The germline gives CDR1 SGHDT, CDR2 YYEEEE. The CDR3 is CASSLIDRDGYGYTF. The CDR3 DNA reads as TGTGCCAGCAGCTTGATCGACAGGGATGGCTATGGCTACACCTTC.

This clone was seen a single time. The CDR3 here is CASSRGSYEQYF. The CDR3 coding sequence is TGTGCCAGCAGCCGTGGTTCCTACGAGCAGTACTTC. The rearrangement joins TRBV14 to TRBJ2-7; D not certain. Germline CDR1 reads SGHDN; CDR2 reads FVKESK. The V end was cut by 4 bases, the J end by 1 base, with 5 bases between. The CDR3 extends over 12 amino acids.

Only one count was recorded for this clone. The rearrangement uses TRBV19 and TRBJ1-2; weak D call: TRBD1 (5 bases). Germline V lookup: CDR1 LNHDA, CDR2 SQIVND (reference sequence). This CDR3 region has 14 residues. Trimming shortened V by 3 bases and J by 2 bases, and 10 bases separated the two germline ends. The CDR3 region has the DNA TGTGCCAGTAGTATTGGGGCTTACAACTATGGCTACACCTTC. Protein sequence: CASSIGAYNYGYTF.

This clone has just one count. The V and J genes are TRBV27 and TRBJ1-4; D gene ambiguous. V shed 0 bases and J shed 0 bases, with 11 bases lying between them. CDR1 and CDR2 from the germline V gene are MNHEY and SMNVEV (reference sequence). The CDR3 sequence is 17 residues long. CDR3 DNA sequence: TGTGCCAGCAGTTTATCGCCCCGGACTACAACTAATGAAAAACTGTTTTTT. This gives the protein CASSLSPRTTTNEKLFF.

The chain has TRBV19 and TRBJ1-4; D gene unclear. Per the germline V gene, CDR1 is LNHDA and CDR2 is SQIVND (reference sequence). The germline V and J ends were trimmed by 9 bases and 7 bases, with 21 bases remaining between them. This CDR3 is built from 15 residues. CDR3 residues: CASRETPRTGEKLFF. In DNA form, the CDR3 reads TGTGCCAGCCGAGAAACCCCGAGGACTGGTGAAAAACTGTTTTTT. The full variable domain, completed using reference TRBV19 and TRBJ1-4, is DGGITQSPKYLFRKEGQNVTLSCEQNLNHDAMYWYRQDPGQGLRLIYYSQIVNDFQKGDIAEGYSVSREKKESFPLTVTSAQKNPTAFYLCASRETPRTGEKLFFGSGTQLSVL.

This clone showed up just once. The chain is built from TRBV6-5 and TRBJ1-3, with D unresolved. Germline assignment: CDR1 MNHEY and CDR2 SVGAGI. V was shortened by 0 bases and J by 4 bases, with 10 bases between the two germline ends. The CDR3 extends over 15 amino acids. For the CDR3, the DNA is TGTGCCAGCAGTTACTCCCATGGGCAAGGAAACACCATATATTTT. Translation gives CASSYSHGQGNTIYF.

J is TRBJ2-7 and V is TRBV4-2; D is ambiguous. The CDR3 extends over 14 amino acids. V shed 4 bases and J shed 5 bases, with 15 bases lying between them. Germline CDR1 is LGHNA and CDR2 is YNFKEQ. The CDR3 region has the DNA TGTGCCAGCAGCCCCCAAGGTCGAGAGAACGAGCAGTACTTC. Translated: CASSPQGRENEQYF.

In its sample, this clone was seen once. This chain connects TRBV29-1 to TRBJ2-3; D possibly corresponds to TRBD2 (6 bases). Germline V lookup: CDR1 SQVTM, CDR2 ANQGSEA. This CDR3 region has 17 residues. V lost 3 bases and J lost 1, with 20 bases in between. This CDR3 is CSVDPRPVADGTDTQYF. CDR3 nucleotides: TGCAGCGTTGATCCCCGCCCAGTAGCGGATGGCACAGATACGCAGTATTTT.

This chain connects TRBV6-5 to TRBJ2-2, with D tentatively TRBD1 (6 bases). The CDR3 loop spans 14 amino acids. Germline V CDR1 and CDR2: MNHEY, SVGAGI. V was clipped by 5 bases and J by 2 bases, with 9 bases between them. DNA of the CDR3: TGTGCCAGCAGTCCGGGACACAACACCGGGGAGCTGTTTTTT. Its protein is CASSPGHNTGELFF.

V gene TRBV14 combines with J gene TRBJ1-4; 11 bases fit TRBD1. Trimming cost V 2 bases and J 7 bases; bases outside gene matches: 3. Germline CDR1 SGHDN, CDR2 FVKESK. The CDR3 covers 15 residues. The CDR3 DNA reads TGTGCCAGCAGCCAACGGACAGGGGGCGGTGAAAAACTGTTTTTT. Its protein is CASSQRTGGGEKLFF.

This rearrangement joins TRBV30 to TRBJ1-3, with unresolved D. Looked up from germline, CDR1 is GTSNPN and CDR2 is SVGIG (reference sequence). Trimming took 4 bases from V and 0 from J, leaving 7 bases between them. CDR3 length: 13 residues. The CDR3, as DNA: TGTGCCTGGACTCTCAACTCTGGAAACACCATATATTTT. Translation: CAWTLNSGNTIYF.